Listed below are T cell receptor beta chains from one sample, sequenced in a study of shared clonotypes between healthy human individuals. Using immunoSEQ multiplex PCR, the repertoire was profiled, and TCRdb retains in-frame clones only, with some absent. The sample lists 1.6 million or so clones; approximately 98.5% were seen once. The sample taken for sequencing was naive CD4+ T cells sorted from blood. The receptors shown here come from a young man in good health. The CDR3 runs from the conserved cysteine through the conserved F or W. A D gene is named only where the DNA matches it firmly. Clone size is given for some rows only: seen once, a few or many times, or a class if the clone is expanded.

cdr3_aa cdr3_nt v_call cdr3_length d_call clone_size j_call
CASSSLRWDEKLFF TGCGCCAGCAGCTCACTTCGTTGGGATGAAAAACTGTTTTTT TRBV5-1 14 - - TRBJ1-4
CATRTSGRVAGELFF TGTGCCACCCGGACTAGCGGGAGGGTAGCCGGGGAGCTGTTTTTT TRBV28 15 TRBD2 - TRBJ2-2
CAIGEEYQPQHF TGTGCCATCGGAGAGGAGTATCAGCCCCAGCATTTT TRBV10-3 12 - - TRBJ1-5
CAISLAGGSYEQYF TGTGCCATCAGTCTAGCGGGAGGGTCCTACGAGCAGTACTTC TRBV10-3 14 TRBD2 - TRBJ2-7
CASSSGYGYTF TGTGCCAGCAGTTCAGGCTATGGCTACACCTTC TRBV6-5 11 - - TRBJ1-2
CAIQGSGANVLTF TGTGCCATCCAAGGGTCTGGGGCCAACGTCCTGACTTTC TRBV10-3 13 - - TRBJ2-6
CASSLRGTSGIYEQYF TGTGCCAGCAGCTTGCGAGGGACTAGCGGGATCTACGAGCAGTACTTC TRBV11-3 16 TRBD2 once TRBJ2-7
CASRTSGLRTDTQYF TGTGCCAGCAGAACTTCCGGGCTCCGCACAGATACGCAGTATTTT TRBV6-5 15 - - TRBJ2-3
CASSILGSNQPQHF TGTGCCAGTAGTATCTTGGGGAGCAATCAGCCCCAGCATTTT TRBV19 14 - - TRBJ1-5
CASSLRQRTSGNSYNEQFF TGTGCCAGCAGCTTGAGGCAGCGGACTAGCGGGAACTCCTACAATGAGCAGTTCTTC TRBV5-4 19 TRBD2 - TRBJ2-1
CARDYRDHSWDTQYF TGTGCCAGAGACTATAGGGACCACTCCTGGGATACGCAGTATTTT TRBV5-3 15 - - TRBJ2-3
CASSPAPGNLGYEQYF TGTGCCAGCAGTCCCGCCCCAGGGAATTTGGGCTACGAGCAGTACTTC TRBV6-6 16 - - TRBJ2-7
CASSLEAPPLVGEQYF TGCGCCAGCAGCTTGGAAGCCCCCCCTTTAGTGGGTGAGCAGTACTTC TRBV5-1 16 - - TRBJ2-7
CASSQSSFQNIQYF TGTGCCAGCAGCCAATCTAGCTTTCAAAACATTCAGTACTTC TRBV16 14 - - TRBJ2-4
CASSLEVPLRTGELFF TGCGCCAGCAGCTTGGAGGTCCCCCTAAGAACCGGGGAGCTGTTTTTT TRBV5-1 16 - - TRBJ2-2
CASGAGTGPSYEQYF TGTGCCAGCGGGGCCGGGACAGGGCCCTCCTACGAGCAGTACTTC TRBV6-6 15 TRBD1 - TRBJ2-7
CASSYEGRLLFF TGTGCCAGCAGCTACGAAGGGAGACTACTGTTTTTT TRBV5-4 12 - - TRBJ1-4
CASSSRPLSGYTF TGTGCCAGCAGCTCCCGACCTCTTAGTGGCTACACCTTC TRBV9 13 - - TRBJ1-2